Listed below are T cell receptor beta chains from one sample, sequenced in a study of T cell responses to AZD1222 COVID-19 vaccine. The method was immunoSEQ multiplex PCR; TCRdb's version includes in-frame clones alone and lacks a portion of them. The table has 110,000 or so clones, around nine tenths seen once. The source material was peripheral blood, sampled 28 days after the second AZD1222 dose. The receptors originated from an adult who received the AZD1222 COVID-19 vaccine. The CDR3 runs from the conserved cysteine through the conserved F or W. D genes are given only for firm matches. Clone size is stated in some rows and not others, as once, few, many or a class when expanded.

V gene: TRBV19
D gene: -
clone size: -
J gene: TRBJ2-7
CDR3 DNA: TGTGCCAGTAGTGTCTCGGGGCCGACCCGGTACGAGCAGTACTTC
CDR3 protein: CASSVSGPTRYEQYF

V gene: TRBV7-2
D gene: -
clone size: -
J gene: TRBJ1-2
CDR3 DNA: TGTGCCAGCAGCTTATTGACTGGCCCAAATGGCTACACCTTC
CDR3 protein: CASSLLTGPNGYTF

V gene: TRBV2
D gene: -
clone size: -
J gene: TRBJ2-5
CDR3 DNA: TGTGCCAGCACCACAAGGGGTCGCGCACAAGAGACCCAGTACTTC
CDR3 protein: CASTTRGRAQETQYF

V gene: TRBV9
D gene: -
clone size: few
J gene: TRBJ1-1
CDR3 DNA: TGTGCCAGCAGCGTACTGGGAGACATGAACACTGAAGCTTTCTTT
CDR3 protein: CASSVLGDMNTEAFF

V gene: TRBV4-1
D gene: -
clone size: -
J gene: TRBJ2-3
CDR3 DNA: TGCGCCAGCAGCCAAAAGGCTTTTGGGGCAGATACGCAGTATTTT
CDR3 protein: CASSQKAFGADTQYF

V gene: TRBV7-9
D gene: TRBD1
clone size: -
J gene: TRBJ2-7
CDR3 DNA: TGTGCCAGCAGCTTACGGACAGGGGCCTACGAGCAGTACTTC
CDR3 protein: CASSLRTGAYEQYF

V gene: TRBV6-4
D gene: TRBD1
clone size: -
J gene: TRBJ2-7
CDR3 DNA: TGTGCCAGCAGTGAGGCCGGGACAGGGGAAGGCGAGCAGTACTTC
CDR3 protein: CASSEAGTGEGEQYF

V gene: TRBV27
D gene: -
clone size: -
J gene: TRBJ1-4
CDR3 DNA: TGTGCCAGCGGGGGAGGGGCCCTTAATGAAAAACTGTTTTTT
CDR3 protein: CASGGGALNEKLFF

V gene: TRBV10-3
D gene: TRBD1
clone size: -
J gene: TRBJ2-7
CDR3 DNA: TGTGCCATCAGTGACAGGGGGCTCGACGAGCAGTACTTC
CDR3 protein: CAISDRGLDEQYF

V gene: TRBV4-3
D gene: -
clone size: -
J gene: TRBJ2-2
CDR3 DNA: TGCGCCAGCAGCCAAGAAGCGAGCTGGCGGGCCGGGGAGCTGTTTTTT
CDR3 protein: CASSQEASWRAGELFF

V gene: TRBV5-1
D gene: TRBD1
clone size: -
J gene: TRBJ2-1
CDR3 DNA: TGCGCCAGCAACGGACAGGGGCTGGGAAATGAGCAGTTCTTC
CDR3 protein: CASNGQGLGNEQFF

V gene: TRBV29-1
D gene: TRBD1
clone size: -
J gene: TRBJ2-5
CDR3 DNA: TGCAGCACGAAGGGGGCCGTGGAGACCCAGTACTTC
CDR3 protein: CSTKGAVETQYF

V gene: TRBV2
D gene: -
clone size: -
J gene: TRBJ1-2
CDR3 DNA: TGTGCCAGCAGTGAAAACGGTTATTATGGCTACACCTTC
CDR3 protein: CASSENGYYGYTF

V gene: TRBV7-8
D gene: -
clone size: once
J gene: TRBJ2-2
CDR3 DNA: TGTGCCAGCAGCTTAGCGGGGTCAGGGGACACCGGGGAGCTGTTTTTT
CDR3 protein: CASSLAGSGDTGELFF

V gene: TRBV27
D gene: TRBD2
clone size: -
J gene: TRBJ2-1
CDR3 DNA: TGTGCCAGCACCGACGGACTAGCGGGATACAATGAGCAGTTCTTC
CDR3 protein: CASTDGLAGYNEQFF

V gene: TRBV10-3
D gene: -
clone size: -
J gene: TRBJ2-5
CDR3 DNA: TGTGCCATCAGTGAGGGGCTCCTAAGGGAGGAGACCCAGTACTTC
CDR3 protein: CAISEGLLREETQYF

V gene: TRBV5-4
D gene: -
clone size: -
J gene: TRBJ1-4
CDR3 DNA: TGTGCCAGCAGCTTCGGTCCGGGGCAGACGGAGGAAAAACTGTTTTTT
CDR3 protein: CASSFGPGQTEEKLFF

V gene: TRBV10-1
D gene: TRBD2
clone size: -
J gene: TRBJ2-3
CDR3 DNA: TGCGCCAGCAGTGATGGGACTACGACAGATACGCAGTATTTT
CDR3 protein: CASSDGTTTDTQYF

V gene: TRBV18
D gene: -
clone size: -
J gene: TRBJ1-6
CDR3 DNA: TGTGCCAGCTCACCGGCGGGGAATGATTCACCCCTCCACTTT
CDR3 protein: CASSPAGNDSPLHF

V gene: TRBV19
D gene: TRBD2
clone size: once
J gene: TRBJ2-1
CDR3 DNA: TGTGCCAGTAGTATTATCGGAAAGCGGGAGAAGCAGTTCTTC
CDR3 protein: CASSIIGKREKQFF

V gene: TRBV7-9
D gene: -
clone size: -
J gene: TRBJ2-3
CDR3 DNA: TGTGCCGGCAGCTCCAAGGCGGCCGATACGCAGTATTTT
CDR3 protein: CAGSSKAADTQYF

V gene: TRBV5-5
D gene: TRBD1
clone size: -
J gene: TRBJ1-4
CDR3 DNA: TGTGCCAGCAGGGTGACAGGGGCTAATGAAAAACTGTTTTTT
CDR3 protein: CASRVTGANEKLFF

V gene: TRBV5-1
D gene: -
clone size: -
J gene: TRBJ2-7
CDR3 DNA: TGCGCCAGCAGCGCTAACCAAGGGGAGCAGTACTTC
CDR3 protein: CASSANQGEQYF

V gene: TRBV5-1
D gene: -
clone size: -
J gene: TRBJ2-5
CDR3 DNA: TGCGCCAGCAGCTGGGGTGACAGGTCAGGGGAGACCCAGTACTTC
CDR3 protein: CASSWGDRSGETQYF

V gene: TRBV6-1
D gene: -
clone size: -
J gene: TRBJ1-6
CDR3 DNA: TGTGCCAGCAGTGAAGCCGGACCCTCCCAGGGTTCACCCCTCCACTTT
CDR3 protein: CASSEAGPSQGSPLHF

V gene: TRBV4-2
D gene: -
clone size: -
J gene: TRBJ2-1
CDR3 DNA: TGTGCCAGCAGCCAAGAGGGACATAACTCCTACAATGAGCAGTTCTTC
CDR3 protein: CASSQEGHNSYNEQFF

V gene: TRBV5-1
D gene: TRBD2
clone size: few
J gene: TRBJ2-7
CDR3 DNA: TGCGCCAGCAGCGACAGACTAGCGAACGAGCAGTACTTC
CDR3 protein: CASSDRLANEQYF